Listed below are T cell receptor beta chains from one sample, sequenced in a study of response to subunit inactivated influenza vaccine. Each CDR3 protein gets one entry after TCRdb re-called the RT-PCR reads with MiXCR. The data hold more than 550,000 distinct CDR3 sequences, with about 11% observed a single time. These data were also reused for a study on T cells expressing NK-cell markers.

Sequenced here: PBMCs from blood, sampled on the day of vaccination. The receptors stem from a man aged 45-65 years who received an inactivated influenza vaccine. CDR3s leave out the opening cysteine and the closing phenylalanine or tryptophan. Each record gives: V gene, CDR3 protein.

V gene: TRBV6-1; CDR3 protein: ASRGWVGDTQY
V gene: TRBV20-1; CDR3 protein: SASWAYEQY
V gene: TRBV11-1; CDR3 protein: ASSLDQGISY
V gene: TRBV7-2; CDR3 protein: ASSRPRKSTDTQY
V gene: TRBV5-4; CDR3 protein: ASSSPGLTSYEQY
V gene: TRBV7-9; CDR3 protein: ASSLTGTGEEKLF
V gene: TRBV4-3; CDR3 protein: ASSQGIRGGGTGELF
V gene: TRBV3-1; CDR3 protein: ASSPNWRDNEQF
V gene: TRBV20-1; CDR3 protein: SARLHGGANTGELF
V gene: TRBV7-2; CDR3 protein: ASTPGREETQY
V gene: TRBV28; CDR3 protein: ASSLIAGGLDNEQF
V gene: TRBV4-2; CDR3 protein: ASSQDLGGSAKNIQY
V gene: TRBV6-5; CDR3 protein: ASSYSGSRTGELF
V gene: TRBV3-1; CDR3 protein: ASSHGQGRGPQH
V gene: TRBV2; CDR3 protein: ASTGQFSGANVLT
V gene: TRBV12-3/TRBV12-4; CDR3 protein: ASSWDQTDPTQY
V gene: TRBV3-1; CDR3 protein: ASSQISGGGSEQY
V gene: TRBV20-1; CDR3 protein: SAPFRGRNTEAF
V gene: TRBV2; CDR3 protein: ASSDFNEETQY
V gene: TRBV5-4; CDR3 protein: ASSSKLASGSSHTDTQY
V gene: TRBV6-5; CDR3 protein: ASSYSRQGGAKNIQY
V gene: TRBV20-1; CDR3 protein: SAGQGAYEQY
V gene: TRBV20-1; CDR3 protein: SARDEGYGWGTQY
V gene: TRBV7-6; CDR3 protein: ASSPGAASGYNTGELF
V gene: TRBV25-1; CDR3 protein: ASSEFGSFEQF
V gene: TRBV5-1; CDR3 protein: ASTSGRAYEQY
V gene: TRBV6-5; CDR3 protein: ASSYPGQGAETQY
V gene: TRBV5-1; CDR3 protein: ASSQRTSSTGELF
V gene: TRBV5-6; CDR3 protein: ASSLDGHQVKLF